Listed below are T cell receptor beta chains from one sample, sequenced in a study of cytomegalovirus exposure and HLA in healthy donors. Only in-frame clones appear in the TCRdb table, and some are missing; sequencing was by immunoSEQ multiplex PCR. The sample includes over 110,000 clones, 82% of them seen just once. Sequences were obtained from PBMCs. These receptors were obtained from a male donor in good health and CMV-seronegative. The CDR3 runs from the conserved cysteine through the conserved F or W. Each record gives: CDR3 length, V gene, J gene, CDR3 protein.

16	TRBV4-1	TRBJ2-7	CASSQVLAGGSYEQYF
14	TRBV11-2	TRBJ2-5	CASSFGGLGETQYF
14	TRBV6-5	TRBJ2-2	CASSYLVNTGELFF
13	TRBV7-2	TRBJ1-2	CASSPDRAYGYTF
17	TRBV30	TRBJ2-1	CAWSTDRTSGRANEQFF
15	TRBV14	TRBJ1-2	CASSQGPAENYGYTF
12	TRBV4-3	TRBJ1-1	CASRGHYTEAFF
17	TRBV29-1	TRBJ2-7	CSAEEVSSSGSSYEQYF
19	TRBV7-2	TRBJ2-6	CASTAGQHSYPSGANVLTF
15	TRBV27	TRBJ1-2	CASRSGGVYHYGYTF
13	TRBV11-2	TRBJ1-1	CASGGTGRTEAFF
13	TRBV2	TRBJ2-7	CASGDDSPYEQYF
17	TRBV5-4	TRBJ1-1	CASSPHSGTGDYTEAFF
14	TRBV9	TRBJ2-5	CASSTAGGQETQYF
14	TRBV28	TRBJ2-2	CASSLVGGTGELFF
16	TRBV9	TRBJ2-1	CASSVSLAGDVDEQFF
12	TRBV5-1	TRBJ1-1	CASRPSGTEAFF
16	TRBV7-2	TRBJ2-2	CASSPSGRLNTGELFF
14	TRBV27	TRBJ2-7	CASSSGTRDYEQYF
13	TRBV19	TRBJ2-3	CASSITSAGSQYF
13	TRBV5-1	TRBJ2-7	CASSGDNSYEQYF
15	TRBV30	TRBJ2-4	CALKRGAGGPNIQYF
15	TRBV7-8	TRBJ2-7	CASSLGTGITYEQYF
13	TRBV19	TRBJ1-1	CASRWGLRAEAFF
14	TRBV9	TRBJ2-2	CASKGAPSTGELFF
13	TRBV28	TRBJ2-7	CASRERSSYEQYF
15	TRBV13	TRBJ1-4	CASSLRTAGREKLFF
16	TRBV7-9	TRBJ1-4	CASSPAKGDRDEKLFF
17	TRBV27	TRBJ1-4	CANPGQGASGTNEKLFF
13	TRBV19	TRBJ1-1	CASSMTGVTEAFF
12	TRBV19	TRBJ1-5	CASGQGPQPQHF
16	TRBV9	TRBJ2-3	CASSHGRTELTDTQYF
13	TRBV4-3	TRBJ2-1	CASSQVGGNEQFF
15	TRBV28	TRBJ1-2	CASSSGQGANYGYTF
17	TRBV5-6	TRBJ2-1	CASSFMLAGGSYNEQFF
13	TRBV13	TRBJ2-7	CASSLPTDYEQYF
15	TRBV2	TRBJ2-2	CASSPRGALTGELFF
14	TRBV7-9	TRBJ2-7	CASSLTSGSGEQYF
17	TRBV7-9	TRBJ2-7	CSSSLGRVTERTYEQYF
13	TRBV23-1	TRBJ2-7	CASSRGRVYEQYF
13	TRBV25-1	TRBJ2-1	CASSDSGYNEQFF
21	TRBV12-1	TRBJ2-1	CASSFGGGPSGPQGSYNEQFF
16	TRBV2	TRBJ2-5	CASSEFDRVYQETQYF
14	TRBV6-5	TRBJ2-7	CASSPREVIHEQYF
12	TRBV9	TRBJ2-2	CASTGSTGELFF
13	TRBV18	TRBJ2-5	CASSTLAQETQYF
11	TRBV19	TRBJ2-1	CASMGGGEQFF
15	TRBV15	TRBJ1-4	CATSRDSTTNEKLFF